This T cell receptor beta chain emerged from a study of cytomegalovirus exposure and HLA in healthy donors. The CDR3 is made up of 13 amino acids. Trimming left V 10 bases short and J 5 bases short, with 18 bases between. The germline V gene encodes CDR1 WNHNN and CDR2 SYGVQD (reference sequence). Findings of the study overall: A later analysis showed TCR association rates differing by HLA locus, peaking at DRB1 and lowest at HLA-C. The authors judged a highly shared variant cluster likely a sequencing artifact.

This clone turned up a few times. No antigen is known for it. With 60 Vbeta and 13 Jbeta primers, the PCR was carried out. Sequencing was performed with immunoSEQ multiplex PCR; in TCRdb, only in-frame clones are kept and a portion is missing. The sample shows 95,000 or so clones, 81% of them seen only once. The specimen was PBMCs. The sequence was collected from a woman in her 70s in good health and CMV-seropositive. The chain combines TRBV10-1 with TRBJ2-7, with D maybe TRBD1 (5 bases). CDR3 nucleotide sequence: TGCGCCACCGGAAGGAGACAGTCGAACGAGCAGTACTTC. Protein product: CATGRRQSNEQYF.